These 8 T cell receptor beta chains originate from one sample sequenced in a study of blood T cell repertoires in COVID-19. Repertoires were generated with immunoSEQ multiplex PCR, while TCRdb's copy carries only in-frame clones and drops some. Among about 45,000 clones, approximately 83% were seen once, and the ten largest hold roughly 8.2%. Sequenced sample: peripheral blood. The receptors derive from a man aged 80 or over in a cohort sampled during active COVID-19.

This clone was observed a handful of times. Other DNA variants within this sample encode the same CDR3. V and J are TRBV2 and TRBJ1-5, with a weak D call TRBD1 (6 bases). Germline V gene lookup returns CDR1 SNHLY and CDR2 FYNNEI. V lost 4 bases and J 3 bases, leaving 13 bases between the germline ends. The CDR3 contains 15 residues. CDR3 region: CASSGERGSNQPQHF. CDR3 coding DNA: TGTGCCAGCAGTGGAGAGAGGGGGTCCAATCAGCCCCAGCATTTT.

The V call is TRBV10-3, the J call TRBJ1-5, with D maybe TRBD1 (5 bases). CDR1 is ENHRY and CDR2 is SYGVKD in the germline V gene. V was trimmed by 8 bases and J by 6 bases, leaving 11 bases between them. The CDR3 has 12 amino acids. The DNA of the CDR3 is TGTGCCATCGGGGGAGGTTTTCAGCCCCAGCATTTT. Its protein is CAIGGGFQPQHF.

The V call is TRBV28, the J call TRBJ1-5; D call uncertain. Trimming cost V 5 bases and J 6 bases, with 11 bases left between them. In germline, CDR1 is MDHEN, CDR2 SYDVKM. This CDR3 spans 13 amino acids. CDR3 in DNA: TGTGCCAGCAGTCCCGTAATGCGTCAGCCCCAGCATTTT. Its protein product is CASSPVMRQPQHF. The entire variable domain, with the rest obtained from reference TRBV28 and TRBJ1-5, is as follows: DVKVTQSSRYLVKRTGEKVFLECVQDMDHENMFWYRQDPGLGLRLIYFSYDVKMKEKGDIPEGYSVSREKKERFSLILESASTNQTSMYLCASSPVMRQPQHFGDGTRLSIL.

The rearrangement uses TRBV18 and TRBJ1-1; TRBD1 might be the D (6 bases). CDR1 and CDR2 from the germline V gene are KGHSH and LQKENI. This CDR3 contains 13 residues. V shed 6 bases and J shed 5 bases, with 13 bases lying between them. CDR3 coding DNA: TGTGCCAGCTCCCAAAAACAGGGAACTGAAGCTTTCTTT. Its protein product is CASSQKQGTEAFF.

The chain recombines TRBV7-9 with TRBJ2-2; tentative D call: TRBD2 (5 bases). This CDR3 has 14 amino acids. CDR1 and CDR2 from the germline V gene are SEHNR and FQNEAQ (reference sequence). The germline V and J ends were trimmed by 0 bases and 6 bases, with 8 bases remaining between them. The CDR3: CASSLAADSGELFF. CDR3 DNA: TGTGCCAGCAGCTTAGCGGCGGACTCCGGGGAGCTGTTTTTT.

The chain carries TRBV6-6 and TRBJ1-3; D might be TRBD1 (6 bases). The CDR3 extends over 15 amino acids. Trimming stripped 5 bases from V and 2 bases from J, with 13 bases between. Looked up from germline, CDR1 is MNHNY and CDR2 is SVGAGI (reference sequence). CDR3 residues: CASSLQGGPGNTIYF. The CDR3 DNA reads TGTGCCAGCAGTCTACAAGGGGGTCCTGGAAACACCATATATTTT.

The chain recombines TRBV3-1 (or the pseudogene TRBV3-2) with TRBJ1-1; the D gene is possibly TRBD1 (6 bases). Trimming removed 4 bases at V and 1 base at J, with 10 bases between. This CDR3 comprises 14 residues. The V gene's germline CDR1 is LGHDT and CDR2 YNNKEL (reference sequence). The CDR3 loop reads CASSREGGNTEAFF. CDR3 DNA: TGTGCCAGCAGCCGAGAAGGGGGGAACACTGAAGCTTTCTTT.

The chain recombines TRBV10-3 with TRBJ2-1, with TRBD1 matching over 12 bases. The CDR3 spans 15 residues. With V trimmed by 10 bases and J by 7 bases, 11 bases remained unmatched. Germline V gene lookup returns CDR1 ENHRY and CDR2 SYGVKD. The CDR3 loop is CATEWGDRGQNEQFF. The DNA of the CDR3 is TGTGCCACCGAGTGGGGGGACAGGGGGCAAAATGAGCAGTTCTTC.